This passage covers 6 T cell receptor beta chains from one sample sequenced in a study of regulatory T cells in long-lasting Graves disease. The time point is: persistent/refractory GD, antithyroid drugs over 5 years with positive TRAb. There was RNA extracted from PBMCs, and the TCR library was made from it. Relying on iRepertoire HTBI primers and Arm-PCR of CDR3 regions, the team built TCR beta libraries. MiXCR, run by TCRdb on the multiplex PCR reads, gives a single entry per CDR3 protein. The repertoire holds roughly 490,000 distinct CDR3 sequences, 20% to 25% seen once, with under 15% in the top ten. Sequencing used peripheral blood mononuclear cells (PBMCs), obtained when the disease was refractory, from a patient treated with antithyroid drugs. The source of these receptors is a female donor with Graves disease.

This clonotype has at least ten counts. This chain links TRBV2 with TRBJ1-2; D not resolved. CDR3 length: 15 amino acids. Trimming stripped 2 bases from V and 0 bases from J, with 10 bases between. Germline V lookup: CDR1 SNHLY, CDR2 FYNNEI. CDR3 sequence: CASSEWQDPNYGYTF. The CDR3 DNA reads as TGTGCCAGCAGTGAATGGCAGGACCCTAACTATGGCTACACCTTC.

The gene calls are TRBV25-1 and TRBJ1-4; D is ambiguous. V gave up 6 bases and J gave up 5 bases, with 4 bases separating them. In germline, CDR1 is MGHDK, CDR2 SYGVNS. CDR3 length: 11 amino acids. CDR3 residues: CASRKNEKLFF. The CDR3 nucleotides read TGTGCCAGCAGGAAGAATGAAAAACTGTTTTTT.

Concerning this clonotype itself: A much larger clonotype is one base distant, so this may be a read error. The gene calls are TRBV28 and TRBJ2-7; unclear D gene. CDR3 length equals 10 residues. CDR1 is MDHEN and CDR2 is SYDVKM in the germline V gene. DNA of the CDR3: TGTACCAGCAAAGGTTTTCGTATTTACTTC. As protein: CTSKGFRIYF.

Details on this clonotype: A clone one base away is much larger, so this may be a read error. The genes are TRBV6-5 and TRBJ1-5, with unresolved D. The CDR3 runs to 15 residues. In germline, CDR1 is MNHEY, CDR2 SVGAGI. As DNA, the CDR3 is TGTGCCAACAGTTCCTGGGATCCTCGTCGCCAGCCCCAGCATTTT. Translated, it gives CANSSWDPRRQPQHF.

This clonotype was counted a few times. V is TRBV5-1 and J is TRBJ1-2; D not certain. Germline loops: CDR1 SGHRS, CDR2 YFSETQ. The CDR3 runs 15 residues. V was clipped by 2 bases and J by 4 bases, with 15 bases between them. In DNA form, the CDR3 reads TGCGCCAGCAGCTTCGGTTCAGGACCGGGCTATGGCTACACCTTC. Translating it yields CASSFGSGPGYGYTF.

The DNA of the CDR3 is TGTGCCAGCAGCTCGAGGACTAGCGGCTACAATGAGCAGTTCTTC. Translated: CASSSRTSGYNEQFF. The chain links TRBV11-3 to TRBJ2-1, with TRBD2 matching 10 bases. The J segment lost 3 bases and the V segment lost 4 bases, leaving 3 bases of the junction unmatched. Germline values: CDR1 SGHNT, CDR2 YENEEA. The CDR3 consists of 15 residues. Together with reference TRBV11-3 and TRBJ2-1, the CDR3 gives the full variable domain: EAGVVQSPRYKIIEKKQPVAFWCNPISGHNTLYWYLQNLGQGPELLIRYENEEAVDDSQLPKDRFSAERLKGVDSTLKIQPAELGDSAVYLCASSSRTSGYNEQFFGPGTRLTVL.